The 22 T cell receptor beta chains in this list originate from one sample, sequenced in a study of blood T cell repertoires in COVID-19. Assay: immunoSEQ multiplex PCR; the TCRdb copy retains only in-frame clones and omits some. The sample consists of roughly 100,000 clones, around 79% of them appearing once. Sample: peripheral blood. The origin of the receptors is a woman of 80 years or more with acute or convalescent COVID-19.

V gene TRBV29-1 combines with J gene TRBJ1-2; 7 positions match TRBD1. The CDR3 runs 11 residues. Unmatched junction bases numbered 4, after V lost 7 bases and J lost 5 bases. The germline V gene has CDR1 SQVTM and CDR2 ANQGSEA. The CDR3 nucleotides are TGCAGCGCAGGGACAGATTATGGCTACACCTTC. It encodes CSAGTDYGYTF.

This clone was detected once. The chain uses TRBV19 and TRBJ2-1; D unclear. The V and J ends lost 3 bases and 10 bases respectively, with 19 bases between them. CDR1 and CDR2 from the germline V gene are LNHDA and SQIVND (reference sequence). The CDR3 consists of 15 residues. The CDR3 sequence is CASSIVTSNAREQFF. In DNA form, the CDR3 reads TGTGCCAGTAGTATCGTCACTTCCAACGCTAGGGAGCAGTTCTTC.

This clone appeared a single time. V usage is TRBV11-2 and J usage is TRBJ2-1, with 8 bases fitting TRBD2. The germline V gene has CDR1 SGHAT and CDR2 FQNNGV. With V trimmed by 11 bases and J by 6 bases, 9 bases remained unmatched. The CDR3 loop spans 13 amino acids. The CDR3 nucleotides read TGTGCCGGTGTATCGGGGGGGCGCAATGAGCAGTTCTTC. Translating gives CAGVSGGRNEQFF.

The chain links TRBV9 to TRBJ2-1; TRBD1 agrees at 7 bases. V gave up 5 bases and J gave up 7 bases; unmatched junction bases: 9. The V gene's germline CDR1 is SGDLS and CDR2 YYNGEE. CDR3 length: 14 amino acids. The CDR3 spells CASSRTGQKNEQFF. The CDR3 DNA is TGTGCCAGCAGTCGAACGGGACAGAAAAATGAGCAGTTCTTC.

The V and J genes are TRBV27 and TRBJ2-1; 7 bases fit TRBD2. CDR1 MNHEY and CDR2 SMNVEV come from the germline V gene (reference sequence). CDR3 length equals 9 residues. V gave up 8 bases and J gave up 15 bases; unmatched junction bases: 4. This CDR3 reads CASGTIRFF. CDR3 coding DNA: TGTGCCAGCGGGACTATTCGGTTCTTC.

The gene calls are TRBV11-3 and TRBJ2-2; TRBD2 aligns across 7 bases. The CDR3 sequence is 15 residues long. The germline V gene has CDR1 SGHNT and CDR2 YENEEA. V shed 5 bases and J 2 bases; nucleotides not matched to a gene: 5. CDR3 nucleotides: TGTGCCAGCAGCCCACGGGGGGATAACACCGGGGAGCTGTTTTTT. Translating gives CASSPRGDNTGELFF.

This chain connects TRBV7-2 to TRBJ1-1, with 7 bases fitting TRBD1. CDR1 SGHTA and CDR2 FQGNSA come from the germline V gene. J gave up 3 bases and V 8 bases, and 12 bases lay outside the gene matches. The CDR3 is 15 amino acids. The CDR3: CASRGEMTGHTEAFF. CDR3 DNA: TGTGCCAGCCGCGGGGAGATGACAGGGCACACTGAAGCTTTCTTT.

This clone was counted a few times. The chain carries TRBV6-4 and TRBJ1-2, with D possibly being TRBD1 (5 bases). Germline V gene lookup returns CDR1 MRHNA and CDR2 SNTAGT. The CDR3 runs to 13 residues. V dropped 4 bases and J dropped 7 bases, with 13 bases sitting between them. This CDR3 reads CASSVTAWRGYTF. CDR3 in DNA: TGTGCCAGCAGTGTGACAGCTTGGCGTGGCTACACCTTC.

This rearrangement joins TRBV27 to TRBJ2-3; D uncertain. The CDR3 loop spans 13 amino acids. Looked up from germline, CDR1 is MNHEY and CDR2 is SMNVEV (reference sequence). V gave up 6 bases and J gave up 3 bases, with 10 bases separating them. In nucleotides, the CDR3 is TGTGCCAGCAGCCGTCTTATTACAGATACGCAGTATTTT. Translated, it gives CASSRLITDTQYF.

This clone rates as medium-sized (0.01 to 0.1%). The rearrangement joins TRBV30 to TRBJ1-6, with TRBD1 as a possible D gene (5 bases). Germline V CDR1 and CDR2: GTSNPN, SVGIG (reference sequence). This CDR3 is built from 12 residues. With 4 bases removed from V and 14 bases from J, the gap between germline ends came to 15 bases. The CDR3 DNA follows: TGTGCCTGGACCTCTTCCACGGACACCCTCCACTTT. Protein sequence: CAWTSSTDTLHF. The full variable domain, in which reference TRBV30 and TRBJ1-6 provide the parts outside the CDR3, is SQTIHQWPATLVQPVGSPLSLECTVEGTSNPNLYWYRQAAGRGLQLLFYSVGIGQISSEVPQNLSASRPQDRQFILSSKKLLLSDSGFYLCAWTSSTDTLHFGNGTRLTVT.

CDR3 amino acids: CASSQLEGEQFF. The CDR3 bases are TGCGCCAGCAGCCAATTAGAGGGTGAGCAGTTCTTC. The chain carries TRBV4-3 and TRBJ2-1, with a possible D match to TRBD2 (5 bases). Germline assignment: CDR1 LGHNA and CDR2 YSLEER. Trimming stripped 2 bases from V and 9 bases from J, with 8 bases between. The CDR3 consists of 12 residues.

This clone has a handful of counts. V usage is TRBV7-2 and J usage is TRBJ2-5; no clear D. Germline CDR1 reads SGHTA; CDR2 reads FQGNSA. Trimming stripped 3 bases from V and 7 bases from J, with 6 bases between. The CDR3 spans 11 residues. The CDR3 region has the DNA TGTGCCAGCAGCTTTTCCCGGACCCAGTACTTC. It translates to CASSFSRTQYF.

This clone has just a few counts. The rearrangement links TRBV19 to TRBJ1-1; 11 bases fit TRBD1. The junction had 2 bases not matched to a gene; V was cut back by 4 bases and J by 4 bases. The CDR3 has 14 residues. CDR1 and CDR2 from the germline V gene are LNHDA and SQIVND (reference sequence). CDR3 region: CASSKDRGLTEAFF. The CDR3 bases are TGTGCCAGTAGTAAGGACAGGGGGCTCACTGAAGCTTTCTTT.

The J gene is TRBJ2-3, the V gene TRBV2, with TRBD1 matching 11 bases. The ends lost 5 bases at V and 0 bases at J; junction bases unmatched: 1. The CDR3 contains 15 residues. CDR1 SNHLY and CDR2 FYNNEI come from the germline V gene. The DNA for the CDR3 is TGTGCCAGCAGTTGGGACAGGGGGAGCACAGATACGCAGTATTTT. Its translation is CASSWDRGSTDTQYF.

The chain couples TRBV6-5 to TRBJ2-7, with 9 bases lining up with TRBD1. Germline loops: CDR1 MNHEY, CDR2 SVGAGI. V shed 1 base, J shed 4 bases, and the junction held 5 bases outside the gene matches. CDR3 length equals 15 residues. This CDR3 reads CASSYFRDRVYEQYF. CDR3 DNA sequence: TGTGCCAGCAGTTACTTCCGGGACAGGGTGTACGAGCAGTACTTC.

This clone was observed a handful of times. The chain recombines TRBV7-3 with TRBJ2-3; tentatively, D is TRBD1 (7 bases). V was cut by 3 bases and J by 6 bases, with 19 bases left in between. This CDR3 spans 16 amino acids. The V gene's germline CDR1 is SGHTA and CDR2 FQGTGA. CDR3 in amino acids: CASSLSDRAGGDTQYF. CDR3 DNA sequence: TGTGCCAGCAGCTTGAGTGACCGGGCAGGGGGGGATACGCAGTATTTT.

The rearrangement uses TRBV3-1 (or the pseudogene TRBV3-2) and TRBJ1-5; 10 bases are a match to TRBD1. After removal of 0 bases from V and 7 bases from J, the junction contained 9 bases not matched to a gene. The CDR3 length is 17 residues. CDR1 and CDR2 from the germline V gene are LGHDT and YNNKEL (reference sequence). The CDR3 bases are TGTGCCAGCAGCCAAGATTTCGACAGGGGGCTGGGGCAGCCCCAGCATTTT. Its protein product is CASSQDFDRGLGQPQHF.

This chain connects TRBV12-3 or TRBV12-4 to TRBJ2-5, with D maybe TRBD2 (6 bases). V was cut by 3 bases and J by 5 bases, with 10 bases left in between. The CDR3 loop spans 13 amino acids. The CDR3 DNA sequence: TGTGCCAGCAGTTTCGGAGGGGCGGAGACCCAGTACTTC. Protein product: CASSFGGAETQYF.

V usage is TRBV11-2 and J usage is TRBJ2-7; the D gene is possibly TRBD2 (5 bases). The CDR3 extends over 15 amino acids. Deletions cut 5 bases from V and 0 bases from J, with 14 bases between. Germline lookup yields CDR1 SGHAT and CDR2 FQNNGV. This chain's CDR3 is CASSNNDYSSYEQYF. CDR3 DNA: TGTGCCAGCAGCAATAACGACTATTCCTCCTACGAGCAGTACTTC.

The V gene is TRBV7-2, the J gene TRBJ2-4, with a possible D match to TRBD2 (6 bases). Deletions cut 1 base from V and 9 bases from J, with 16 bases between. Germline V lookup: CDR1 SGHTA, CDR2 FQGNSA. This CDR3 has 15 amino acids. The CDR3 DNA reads TGTGCCAGCAGCTTAGAGCTGGGCGGGAAGTTCATTCAGTACTTC. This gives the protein CASSLELGGKFIQYF.

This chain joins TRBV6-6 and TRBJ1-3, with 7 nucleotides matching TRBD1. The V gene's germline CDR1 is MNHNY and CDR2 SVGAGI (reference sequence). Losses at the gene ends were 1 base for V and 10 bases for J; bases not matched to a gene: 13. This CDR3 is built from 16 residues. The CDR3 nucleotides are TGTGCCAGCAGTTACTACTTAACCGGGACAGACAGAACCATATATTTT. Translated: CASSYYLTGTDRTIYF.

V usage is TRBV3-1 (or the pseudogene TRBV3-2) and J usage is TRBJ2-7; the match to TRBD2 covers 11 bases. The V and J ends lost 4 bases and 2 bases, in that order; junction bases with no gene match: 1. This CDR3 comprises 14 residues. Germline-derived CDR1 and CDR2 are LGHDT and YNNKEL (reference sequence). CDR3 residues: CASSLSGRAYEQYF. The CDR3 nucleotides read TGTGCCAGCAGCCTTAGCGGGAGGGCCTACGAGCAGTACTTC.